Listed below are T cell receptor beta chains from one sample, sequenced in a study of graft-versus-host responses after intestinal transplantation. Assay: immunoSEQ multiplex PCR; the TCRdb copy retains only in-frame clones and omits some. The table has about 86,000 clones, 88% seen once; the top ten hold approximately 0.28%. The antigens of these receptors remain unknown. The specimen was unstimulated CD4+ T cells sorted from spleen or lymph node cells, collected before transplant. All receptors come from a human donor who was the organ donor for an intestinal transplant. Both conserved end residues are part of each CDR3. D genes are given only for firm matches. Clone sizes are given selectively: once, few, many, or a class where the clone is expanded.

CDR3 DNA: TGTGCCAGCAGTTCTAGCACAGATACGCAGTATTTT
CDR3 protein: CASSSSTDTQYF
J gene: TRBJ2-3
V gene: TRBV6-5
clone size: .
D gene: .

CDR3 DNA: TGTGCCAGCAGTTTACCGCACAGGGGTGAAGCTTTCTTT
CDR3 protein: CASSLPHRGEAFF
J gene: TRBJ1-1
V gene: TRBV28
clone size: .
D gene: TRBD1

CDR3 DNA: TGTGCCAGCAGGGCAACCTACGAGCAGTACTTC
CDR3 protein: CASRATYEQYF
J gene: TRBJ2-7
V gene: TRBV2
clone size: .
D gene: .

CDR3 DNA: TGCGCCAGCAGTCGGTGGCGGCCGGAGCAGTTCTTC
CDR3 protein: CASSRWRPEQFF
J gene: TRBJ2-1
V gene: TRBV23-1
clone size: .
D gene: .

CDR3 DNA: TGTGCCAGCCGCCCAGGGGGGATGGACGAGCAGTACTTC
CDR3 protein: CASRPGGMDEQYF
J gene: TRBJ2-7
V gene: TRBV6-1
clone size: few
D gene: .

CDR3 DNA: TGCGCCAGCAGCCAGGGCCCCGGGGGATTGAAAGAGACCCAGTACTTC
CDR3 protein: CASSQGPGGLKETQYF
J gene: TRBJ2-5
V gene: TRBV4-1
clone size: .
D gene: .

CDR3 DNA: TGTGCCAGCAGTTTACTAGCGGGAGAGACCCAGTACTTC
CDR3 protein: CASSLLAGETQYF
J gene: TRBJ2-5
V gene: TRBV28
clone size: .
D gene: TRBD2

CDR3 DNA: TGTGCCAGCTCACCACCGGGGGGGTACGAGCAGTACTTC
CDR3 protein: CASSPPGGYEQYF
J gene: TRBJ2-7
V gene: TRBV18
clone size: .
D gene: TRBD2

CDR3 DNA: TGTGCCAGCAGCTTGGCCGAGTGGGCTCACAGAGCAACTAATGAAAAACTGTTTTTT
CDR3 protein: CASSLAEWAHRATNEKLFF
J gene: TRBJ1-4
V gene: TRBV7-3
clone size: .
D gene: .

CDR3 DNA: TGTGCCAGCAGCAAAGATCGCGGCGGCCAGAGCTCCTACGAGCAGTACTTC
CDR3 protein: CASSKDRGGQSSYEQYF
J gene: TRBJ2-7
V gene: TRBV21-1
clone size: .
D gene: .

CDR3 DNA: TGCGCCAGCAGCTTGCCGGGAGAGACCCAGTACTTC
CDR3 protein: CASSLPGETQYF
J gene: TRBJ2-5
V gene: TRBV5-1
clone size: .
D gene: .

CDR3 DNA: TGTGCCAGTAGTATAAGGCCGGGGATTGATACGCAGTATTTT
CDR3 protein: CASSIRPGIDTQYF
J gene: TRBJ2-3
V gene: TRBV19
clone size: .
D gene: .